This is a list of T cell receptor beta chains from one sample in a study of T cells after somatic rescue of genetic block. Some clones are missing from TCRdb's copy, which holds only in-frame ones; the method was immunoSEQ multiplex PCR. Of some 90,000 clones listed, approximately 90% are singletons. The material sequenced was peripheral blood mononuclear cells (PBMCs). These receptors all come from a young woman. CDR3s include the opening cysteine and the closing phenylalanine or tryptophan. The D gene is left open where the match is weak. The size entry is marked missing in some rows and otherwise reads once, few, many or a size class.

TGTGCCAGCAGCTCCCCCTCAGGGACTGGCACGTCCTACGAGCAGTACTTC	CASSSPSGTGTSYEQYF	TRBJ2-7	NA	once	TRBV7-3
TGTGCCAGCAGTCAAGGGGGCAGCAATCAGCCCCAGCATTTT	CASSQGGSNQPQHF	TRBJ1-5	TRBD1	once	TRBV27
TGTGCCAGCAGCCCCGACCGGGACTGGGCTAATGAAAAACTGTTTTTT	CASSPDRDWANEKLFF	TRBJ1-4	NA	NA	TRBV7-9
TGTGCCAGCAGTGAATGGGGGACAGGGGGGCATTTT	CASSEWGTGGHF	TRBJ1-5	TRBD1	NA	TRBV2
TGTGCCAGCAGCCTTACTGGGGTGACCTACGAGCAGTACTTC	CASSLTGVTYEQYF	TRBJ2-7	NA	NA	TRBV5-6
TGCGCCAGCAGCTTGGCCGGGGAGGCGACTGAAGCTTTCTTT	CASSLAGEATEAFF	TRBJ1-1	NA	once	TRBV5-1
TGTGCCAGCAGCTTAGGGCATAGGGCCGGGGAGCTGTTTTTT	CASSLGHRAGELFF	TRBJ2-2	NA	NA	TRBV7-9
TGTGCCAGCAGGGGAACAGGGGTCTACGAGCAGTACTTC	CASRGTGVYEQYF	TRBJ2-7	TRBD1	NA	TRBV2
TGTGCCAGCAGTCCCAGGAAGCCAACTAATGAAAAACTGTTTTTT	CASSPRKPTNEKLFF	TRBJ1-4	NA	once	TRBV6-1
TGTGCCAGCAGCTCCACGGAGGTCCTCAGGCGGTACGAGCAGTACTTC	CASSSTEVLRRYEQYF	TRBJ2-7	NA	NA	TRBV5-4
TGTGCCAGCAGCCCCTCGGGACTAGCGGGAGTATACGAGCAGTACTTC	CASSPSGLAGVYEQYF	TRBJ2-7	TRBD2	NA	TRBV5-6
TGTGCCAGCAGCTTCAGCCGGGACGGGATCTTAAATCAGCCCCAGCATTTT	CASSFSRDGILNQPQHF	TRBJ1-5	NA	NA	TRBV7-8
TGTGCCAGCAGCTTTATCCGGGAACGTGAGCAGTTCTTC	CASSFIREREQFF	TRBJ2-1	NA	NA	TRBV5-4
TGTGCCAGTAGTTTCGGGCGGGTGCGGGGGAACACTGAAGCTTTCTTT	CASSFGRVRGNTEAFF	TRBJ1-1	NA	NA	TRBV19
TGTGCCAGTAGCGGCCTACCGACAGGGACTAACGAGCAGTACTTC	CASSGLPTGTNEQYF	TRBJ2-7	NA	NA	TRBV19
TGCGACAGCAGCTTGGTCATTAGCGGGAACAATGAGCAGTTCTTC	CDSSLVISGNNEQFF	TRBJ2-1	TRBD2	few	TRBV5-1
TGTGCTAGCAGTCCAGACAGGGGCACCGGGGAGCTGTTTTTT	CASSPDRGTGELFF	TRBJ2-2	TRBD1	NA	TRBV7-7
TGCAGCGCCACGACAGGGGCCCTGGGGGAGCAGTACTTC	CSATTGALGEQYF	TRBJ2-7	TRBD1	few	TRBV29-1
TGTGCCAGCAGTAGACAGACGAACACCGGGGAGCTGTTTTTT	CASSRQTNTGELFF	TRBJ2-2	NA	NA	TRBV6-5
TGTGCCAGCAGTTTACAACCCGGGAGGTCCGGGGAGCTGTTTTTT	CASSLQPGRSGELFF	TRBJ2-2	TRBD2	NA	TRBV27
TGTGCCAGCAGCACTCAGCGGGGGTCCACCGGGGAGCTGTTTTTT	CASSTQRGSTGELFF	TRBJ2-2	TRBD2	NA	TRBV28
TGTGCCAGCAGCTTAGACCTGTCCGGGACTAGCGGGATCTACGAGCAGTACTTC	CASSLDLSGTSGIYEQYF	TRBJ2-7	TRBD2	NA	TRBV11-3
TGTGCCAGCAGGGGGCAGGAATATCAGCCCCAGCATTTT	CASRGQEYQPQHF	TRBJ1-5	NA	NA	TRBV25-1
TGTGCCAGCAGCCCTCTAGTGGGCACCGGGGAGCTGTTTTTT	CASSPLVGTGELFF	TRBJ2-2	NA	NA	TRBV7-2
TGTGCCAGCAGCGTGGTCCCCCTAAATGAGCAGTTCTTC	CASSVVPLNEQFF	TRBJ2-1	NA	NA	TRBV9
TGTGCCAGCAGTTCCTGGAGACAGGGGCCGAAAGAGACCCAGTACTTC	CASSSWRQGPKETQYF	TRBJ2-5	TRBD1	NA	TRBV27
TGTGCCAGCAGCTTACAACGGGACTATGGCTACACCTTC	CASSLQRDYGYTF	TRBJ1-2	NA	NA	TRBV5-4
TGCAGCGTTTCAGTCTCTAATGAAAAACTGTTTTTT	CSVSVSNEKLFF	TRBJ1-4	NA	few	TRBV29-1
TGTGCCAGTAGTATCGGGACTAGCGGGAGCGTCGGTGAGCAGTTCTTC	CASSIGTSGSVGEQFF	TRBJ2-1	TRBD2	NA	TRBV19
TGTGCCAGCAGCCCCCGCAAGGCCCCCCTCTATGGCTACACCTTC	CASSPRKAPLYGYTF	TRBJ1-2	NA	NA	TRBV4-2
TGTGCCAGCAGCTATCGTGGGACTAGCGGGAGCGAGCAGTACTTC	CASSYRGTSGSEQYF	TRBJ2-7	TRBD2	NA	TRBV5-4
TGTGCCATCAGTGAGTCGAGCAGGGGTGAGCCTGAAGCTTTCTTT	CAISESSRGEPEAFF	TRBJ1-1	NA	few	TRBV10-3
TGTGCCAGCATGGATGCCGATACGCAGTATTTT	CASMDADTQYF	TRBJ2-3	NA	once	TRBV28
TGCGCCAGCAGCTTGGATCGGGGTTCGACTGAAGCTTTCTTT	CASSLDRGSTEAFF	TRBJ1-1	NA	few	TRBV5-1
TGTGCCAGCAGCCGTGGGGGGACACAAGAGACCCAGTACTTC	CASSRGGTQETQYF	TRBJ2-5	NA	once	TRBV5-8
TGTGCCAGCAGCTTAGGACTAGCCGCTTACAATGAGCAGTTCTTC	CASSLGLAAYNEQFF	TRBJ2-1	TRBD2	NA	TRBV11-3
TGTGCCAGCAGCGTCCTGGGTGAAGCTTTCTTT	CASSVLGEAFF	TRBJ1-1	NA	few	TRBV5-6
TGTGCCAGTGGATATAGCAATCAGCCCCAGCATTTT	CASGYSNQPQHF	TRBJ1-5	NA	NA	TRBV6-1
TGCGCCAGCAGCCTACTAGCGGGAGGCAACACCGGGGAGCTGTTTTTT	CASSLLAGGNTGELFF	TRBJ2-2	TRBD2	NA	TRBV5-1
TGCGCCAGCAGACCGACTAGCGGGGGTGGCAATGAGCAGTTCTTC	CASRPTSGGGNEQFF	TRBJ2-1	TRBD2	NA	TRBV5-1
TGTGCCAGTAGTACCCCCCAGGGAGCGGGAGGGCCCTACGAGCAGTACTTC	CASSTPQGAGGPYEQYF	TRBJ2-7	TRBD2	NA	TRBV19